The T cell receptor (beta chain) under discussion was sequenced for a study of shared clonotypes between healthy human individuals. Study as a whole: Per-donor plates numbered three CD4 naive, three CD4 memory, two CD8 naive and one CD8 memory.

The protocol was immunoSEQ multiplex PCR, while the TCRdb copy is restricted to in-frame clones and leaves out a portion. Found here are approximately 1.9 million clones, around 93% of them singletons; the top ten hold 1.5% to 2%. In the naive CD8 group, cells lacked CD45RO and were positively selected for CCR7, so terminally differentiated effector memory CD45RA+ cells were left out. Study-wide points: Clonotype sharing among donors was thought likely to change with sequencing depth.

V was clipped by 2 bases and J by 6 bases; unmatched bases: 6. Germline CDR1 is MNHEY and CDR2 is SVGAGI. This CDR3 region has 14 residues. As concerns this clone: What it recognizes is unknown.

The sequencing input was naive CD8+ T cells from PBMCs. This receptor was obtained from a man aged 18 to 30 in good health. Some clones in this sample may be carry-over from other donors' samples. The rearrangement joins TRBV6-5 to TRBJ2-7; TRBD1 agrees at 8 bases. CDR3 sequence: CASSYRTGSPEQYF. The CDR3 bases are TGTGCCAGCAGTTACCGGACAGGGTCCCCCGAGCAGTACTTC.